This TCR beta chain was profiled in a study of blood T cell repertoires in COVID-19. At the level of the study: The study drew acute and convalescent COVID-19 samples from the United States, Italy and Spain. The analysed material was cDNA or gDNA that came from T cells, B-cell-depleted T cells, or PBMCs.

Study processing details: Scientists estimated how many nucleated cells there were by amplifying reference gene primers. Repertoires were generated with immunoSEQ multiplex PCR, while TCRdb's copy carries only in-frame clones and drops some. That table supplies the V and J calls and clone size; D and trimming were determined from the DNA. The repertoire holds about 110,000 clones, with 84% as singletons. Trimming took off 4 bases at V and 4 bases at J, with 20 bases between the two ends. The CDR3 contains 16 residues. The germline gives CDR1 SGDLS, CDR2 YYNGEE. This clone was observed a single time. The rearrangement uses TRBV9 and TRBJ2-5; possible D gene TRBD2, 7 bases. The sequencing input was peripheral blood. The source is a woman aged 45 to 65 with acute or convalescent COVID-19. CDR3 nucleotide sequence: TGTGCCAGCAGCTCTCGGCGGGGGCAGGTAGGAGAGACCCAGTACTTC. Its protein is CASSSRRGQVGETQYF.